A selection of T cell receptor beta chains follows, all from one sample in a study of vaccination and CD4 T cells after COVID-19. In TCRdb, the PCR reads were re-called with MiXCR into one record per CDR3 protein. The data show 9,500 or so distinct CDR3 sequences, around 37% seen once. These receptors lack a known antigen. The sequenced sample consisted of CD4+ T cells from blood, cultured in vitro. Receptor source: a human donor in good health. CDR3s include the opening cysteine and the closing phenylalanine or tryptophan. A D gene is named only where the DNA matches it firmly. Clone size, where shown, is once, few, many, or a class for clones that have expanded.

j_gene: TRBJ2-7
v_gene: TRBV28
abundance: few
d_gene: .
CDR3aa: CASGLRQGGRPEQYF
CDR3nt: TGTGCCAGTGGCCTCCGTCAGGGGGGACGGCCCGAGCAGTACTTC

j_gene: TRBJ1-5
v_gene: TRBV19
abundance: few
d_gene: TRBD1
CDR3aa: CASSSRDRGNQPQHF
CDR3nt: TGTGCCAGTAGTTCGCGGGACAGGGGCAATCAGCCCCAGCATTTT

j_gene: TRBJ2-1
v_gene: TRBV20-1
abundance: few
d_gene: TRBD1
CDR3aa: CSVPGPGGIRQFF
CDR3nt: TGCAGTGTCCCGGGACCAGGGGGTATACGGCAGTTCTTC

j_gene: TRBJ2-3
v_gene: TRBV10-3
abundance: .
d_gene: TRBD2
CDR3aa: CAIRPSGESTDTQYF
CDR3nt: TGTGCCATCAGACCTAGCGGGGAAAGCACAGATACGCAGTATTTT

j_gene: TRBJ1-2
v_gene: TRBV7-2
abundance: few
d_gene: .
CDR3aa: CASSLPGYGYTF
CDR3nt: TGTGCCAGCAGCCTACCCGGGTATGGCTACACCTTC

j_gene: TRBJ1-6
v_gene: TRBV6-1
abundance: once
d_gene: TRBD1
CDR3aa: CASTTVGTGNSPLHF
CDR3nt: TGTGCCAGCACTACGGTGGGGACAGGGAATTCACCCCTCCACTTT

j_gene: TRBJ1-2
v_gene: TRBV11-2
abundance: few
d_gene: .
CDR3aa: CASSSLRQVFNYGYTF
CDR3nt: TGTGCCAGCAGCTCCTTACGACAGGTGTTCAACTATGGCTACACCTTC

j_gene: TRBJ1-3
v_gene: TRBV10-3
abundance: .
d_gene: .
CDR3aa: CAIRSRSGNTIYF
CDR3nt: TGTGCCATCAGATCGAGGTCTGGAAACACCATATATTTT

j_gene: TRBJ2-7
v_gene: TRBV28
abundance: .
d_gene: .
CDR3aa: CASTEWTSLSYEQYF
CDR3nt: TGTGCCAGCACCGAATGGACTTCTCTCTCCTACGAGCAGTACTTC

j_gene: TRBJ2-7
v_gene: TRBV6-2/TRBV6-3
abundance: few
d_gene: TRBD1
CDR3aa: CASSYRQGNEQYF
CDR3nt: TGTGCCAGCAGTTACCGACAGGGGAACGAGCAGTACTTC

j_gene: TRBJ2-6
v_gene: TRBV15
abundance: few
d_gene: TRBD1
CDR3aa: CATKTGDRASGANVLTF
CDR3nt: TGTGCCACCAAGACAGGTGACAGGGCTTCTGGGGCCAACGTCCTGACTTTC

j_gene: TRBJ2-6
v_gene: TRBV7-9
abundance: few
d_gene: .
CDR3aa: CASSFLSGTGGFSGANVLTF
CDR3nt: TGTGCCAGCAGCTTCCTGAGCGGGACAGGAGGCTTCTCTGGGGCCAACGTCCTGACTTTC

j_gene: TRBJ1-5
v_gene: TRBV6-2/TRBV6-3
abundance: few
d_gene: TRBD1
CDR3aa: CASSGTGSQPQHF
CDR3nt: TGTGCCAGCAGCGGGACAGGAAGTCAGCCCCAGCATTTT

j_gene: TRBJ2-7
v_gene: TRBV20-1
abundance: .
d_gene: TRBD2
CDR3aa: CSALPGLVSYEQYF
CDR3nt: TGCAGTGCTCTCCCGGGACTAGTTTCCTACGAGCAGTACTTC

j_gene: TRBJ2-3
v_gene: TRBV24-1
abundance: .
d_gene: .
CDR3aa: CATSDAGVDTQYF
CDR3nt: TGTGCCACCAGTGATGCAGGGGTAGATACGCAGTATTTT

j_gene: TRBJ2-3
v_gene: TRBV27
abundance: few
d_gene: TRBD1
CDR3aa: CASSSWDRVTDTQYF
CDR3nt: TGTGCCAGCAGTTCGTGGGACAGGGTCACAGATACGCAGTATTTT

j_gene: TRBJ2-7
v_gene: TRBV20-1
abundance: few
d_gene: .
CDR3aa: CSAYTGISFPEQYF
CDR3nt: TGCAGTGCTTATACAGGGATCAGTTTCCCCGAGCAGTACTTC

j_gene: TRBJ2-3
v_gene: TRBV20-1
abundance: .
d_gene: TRBD2
CDR3aa: CSAQSIAGGPRDTQYF
CDR3nt: TGCAGTGCCCAGTCCATAGCGGGAGGGCCAAGGGATACGCAGTATTTT

j_gene: TRBJ1-1
v_gene: TRBV20-1
abundance: .
d_gene: .
CDR3aa: CSAPAMRMSTEAFF
CDR3nt: TGCAGTGCCCCTGCCATGAGGATGAGCACTGAAGCTTTCTTT

j_gene: TRBJ2-3
v_gene: TRBV7-9
abundance: .
d_gene: TRBD2
CDR3aa: CASSKDGGGIGTQYF
CDR3nt: TGTGCCAGCAGCAAGGACGGCGGGGGGATCGGTACGCAGTATTTT

j_gene: TRBJ1-1
v_gene: TRBV7-2
abundance: .
d_gene: TRBD1
CDR3aa: CASSIVAGGGTEAFF
CDR3nt: TGTGCCAGCAGCATAGTGGCAGGGGGAGGTACTGAAGCTTTCTTT

j_gene: TRBJ2-1
v_gene: TRBV10-3
abundance: few
d_gene: .
CDR3aa: CAISGVTWELNEQFF
CDR3nt: TGTGCCATCAGTGGAGTGACATGGGAGCTGAATGAGCAGTTCTTC

j_gene: TRBJ2-7
v_gene: TRBV6-2/TRBV6-3
abundance: .
d_gene: .
CDR3aa: CASSLTGEGTYEQYF
CDR3nt: TGTGCCAGCAGTTTAACGGGAGAAGGAACCTACGAGCAGTACTTC

j_gene: TRBJ2-2
v_gene: TRBV24-1
abundance: .
d_gene: TRBD1
CDR3aa: CATSDSGQGTTGELFF
CDR3nt: TGTGCCACCAGTGATTCGGGACAGGGGACCACCGGGGAGCTGTTTTTT

j_gene: TRBJ2-7
v_gene: TRBV5-4
abundance: .
d_gene: .
CDR3aa: CASSLPGGSVVEQYF
CDR3nt: TGTGCCAGCAGCTTGCCAGGAGGGAGCGTGGTCGAGCAGTACTTC

j_gene: TRBJ2-7
v_gene: TRBV7-9
abundance: few
d_gene: .
CDR3aa: CASSLARSGAMHEQYF
CDR3nt: TGTGCCAGCAGCTTAGCGCGTTCTGGAGCGATGCACGAGCAGTACTTC

j_gene: TRBJ2-7
v_gene: TRBV6-2/TRBV6-3
abundance: few
d_gene: .
CDR3aa: CASSLNQHKQYF
CDR3nt: TGTGCCAGCAGTCTTAACCAGCACAAGCAGTACTTC

j_gene: TRBJ2-7
v_gene: TRBV7-2
abundance: .
d_gene: .
CDR3aa: CASSRSGLGSYEQYF
CDR3nt: TGTGCCAGCAGTCGTAGCGGTCTCGGCTCCTACGAGCAGTACTTC

j_gene: TRBJ2-2
v_gene: TRBV29-1
abundance: .
d_gene: .
CDR3aa: CSVGQTVNTGELFF
CDR3nt: TGCAGCGTTGGTCAGACAGTGAACACCGGGGAGCTGTTTTTT

j_gene: TRBJ2-5
v_gene: TRBV20-1
abundance: .
d_gene: TRBD1
CDR3aa: CSAYRGETQYF
CDR3nt: TGCAGTGCGTACAGGGGAGAGACCCAGTACTTC

j_gene: TRBJ2-7
v_gene: TRBV4-3
abundance: few
d_gene: TRBD2
CDR3aa: CASSQEVLAGAQYF
CDR3nt: TGCGCCAGCAGCCAAGAAGTGCTAGCGGGAGCGCAGTACTTC

j_gene: TRBJ2-5
v_gene: TRBV11-3
abundance: few
d_gene: .
CDR3aa: CASSRGTAPAETQYF
CDR3nt: TGTGCCAGCAGCCGAGGGACCGCCCCGGCGGAGACCCAGTACTTC

j_gene: TRBJ2-1
v_gene: TRBV24-1
abundance: .
d_gene: .
CDR3aa: CATSGAAGNSYNEQFF
CDR3nt: TGTGCCACCAGTGGTGCGGCGGGAAACTCCTACAATGAGCAGTTCTTC

j_gene: TRBJ1-2
v_gene: TRBV30
abundance: .
d_gene: TRBD1
CDR3aa: CAWRGQGASYGYTF
CDR3nt: TGTGCCTGGAGGGGACAGGGGGCTAGCTATGGCTACACCTTC

j_gene: TRBJ2-3
v_gene: TRBV7-8
abundance: .
d_gene: .
CDR3aa: CASSHADSHTDTQYF
CDR3nt: TGTGCCAGCAGCCACGCGGACAGTCACACAGATACGCAGTATTTT